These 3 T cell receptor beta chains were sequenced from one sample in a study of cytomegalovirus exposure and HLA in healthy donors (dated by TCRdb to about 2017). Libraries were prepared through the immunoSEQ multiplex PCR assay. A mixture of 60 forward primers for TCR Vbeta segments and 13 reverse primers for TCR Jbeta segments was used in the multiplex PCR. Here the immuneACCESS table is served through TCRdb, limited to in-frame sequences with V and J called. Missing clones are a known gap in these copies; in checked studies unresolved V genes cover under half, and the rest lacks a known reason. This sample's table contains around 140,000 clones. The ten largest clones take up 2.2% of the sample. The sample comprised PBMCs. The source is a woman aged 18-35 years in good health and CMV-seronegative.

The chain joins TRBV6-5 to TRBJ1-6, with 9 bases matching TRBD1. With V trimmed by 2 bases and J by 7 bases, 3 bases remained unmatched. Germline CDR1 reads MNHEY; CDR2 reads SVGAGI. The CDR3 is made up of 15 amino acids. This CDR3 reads CASSYLTGGNSPLHF. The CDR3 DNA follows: TGTGCCAGCAGTTACCTTACAGGGGGCAATTCACCCCTCCACTTT.

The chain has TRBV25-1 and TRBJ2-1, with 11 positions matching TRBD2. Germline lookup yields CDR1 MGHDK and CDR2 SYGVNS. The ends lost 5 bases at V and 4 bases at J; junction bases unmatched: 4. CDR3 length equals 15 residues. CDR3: CASSNTSGSYNEQFF. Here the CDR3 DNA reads TGTGCCAGCAGTAATACTAGCGGGAGTTACAATGAGCAGTTCTTC.

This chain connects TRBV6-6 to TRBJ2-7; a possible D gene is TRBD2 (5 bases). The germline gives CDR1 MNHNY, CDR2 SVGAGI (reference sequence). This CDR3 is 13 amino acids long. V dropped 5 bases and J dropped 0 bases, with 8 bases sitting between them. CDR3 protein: CASSRGSSYEQYV. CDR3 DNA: TGTGCCAGCAGTCGAGGGAGCTCCTACGAGCAGTACGTC.